These 11 T cell receptor beta chains originate from one sample sequenced in a study of T cell repertoires in cytomegalovirus infection. MiXCR, run by TCRdb on the reads, gives a single entry per CDR3 protein. The table shows about 360,000 distinct CDR3 sequences, with roughly 18% occurring only once. The sequenced material came from PBMCs. These receptor sequences come from a human donor in good health (CMV status not recorded). Some clones in this sample may be carry-over from other donors' samples.

The rearrangement links TRBV20-1 to TRBJ2-3, with TRBD2 matching 9 bases. Germline values: CDR1 DFQATT, CDR2 SNEGSKA (reference sequence). The CDR3 has 14 amino acids. V dropped 3 bases and J dropped 6; count of bases not matched to a gene: 7. The CDR3 protein is CSASRLAVQDTQYF. In DNA, the CDR3 is TGCAGTGCTAGCCGACTAGCGGTGCAGGATACGCAGTATTTT.

This clonotype appeared a few times. This chain joins TRBV6-2 or TRBV6-3 and TRBJ2-2, with TRBD2 matching over 8 bases. Losses at the gene ends were 2 bases for V and 4 bases for J; bases not matched to a gene: 9. There are 17 residues in the CDR3. CDR1 and CDR2 (germline): MNHEY, SVGEGT. CDR3: CASSYVAGKRFTGELFF. The CDR3 DNA follows: TGTGCCAGCAGTTACGTAGCGGGAAAAAGATTCACCGGGGAGCTGTTTTTT.

This clonotype was detected only a few times. The V gene is TRBV4-2, the J gene TRBJ2-1; D remains ambiguous. V was trimmed by 0 bases and J by 2 bases, leaving 8 bases between them. Germline-derived CDR1 and CDR2 are LGHNA and YNFKEQ. The CDR3 is made up of 15 amino acids. The CDR3 region has the DNA TGTGCCAGCAGCCAAGATTGGCTAGCCTACAATGAGCAGTTCTTC. Protein: CASSQDWLAYNEQFF.

This clonotype occurred many times. J is TRBJ1-3 and V is TRBV12-3 or TRBV12-4; unclear D gene. Trimming left V 5 bases short and J 6 bases short, with 8 bases between. The CDR3 loop spans 12 amino acids. The CDR3 DNA reads TGTGCCAGCAGTCAGATAAAAAACACCATATATTTT. Translation gives CASSQIKNTIYF.

This clonotype was counted between two and nine times. V and J are TRBV11-2 and TRBJ2-3; tentative D call: TRBD2 (5 bases). The germline V gene encodes CDR1 SGHAT and CDR2 FQNNGV. V gave up 8 bases and J gave up 4 bases, with 19 bases separating them. CDR3 length: 15 residues. The CDR3: CASVSTAGSADTQYF. In DNA form, the CDR3 reads TGTGCCAGCGTATCCACGGCGGGTTCAGCAGATACGCAGTATTTT.

This clonotype was seen a few times. The J gene is TRBJ1-1, the V gene TRBV20-1, with 7 bases matching TRBD1. CDR1 and CDR2 from the germline V gene are DFQATT and SNEGSKA (reference sequence). The CDR3 sequence is 14 residues long. With 1 base clipped from V and 0 bases from J, the junction kept 2 bases outside the gene matches. The CDR3: CSARGDRMNTEAFF. The CDR3, as DNA: TGCAGTGCTAGAGGGGACAGAATGAACACTGAAGCTTTCTTT.

V and J are TRBV5-5 and TRBJ1-2; D ambiguous. The CDR3 loop spans 14 amino acids. Trimming removed 3 bases from V and 8 bases from J, with 17 bases in between. Germline V gives CDR1 SGHKS, CDR2 YYEKEE (reference sequence). The CDR3 sequence: CASSWEVIYGGYTF. Written as DNA, the CDR3 is TGTGCCAGCAGCTGGGAGGTTATCTATGGAGGCTACACCTTC.

This clonotype was recorded many times. V and J are TRBV7-8 and TRBJ2-3; unclear D gene. In germline, CDR1 is SGHVS, CDR2 FQNEAQ. V gave up 2 bases and J gave up 2 bases, with 8 bases separating them. This CDR3 comprises 14 residues. The CDR3 is CASSLSDLTDTQYF. CDR3 coding DNA: TGTGCCAGCAGCTTATCCGACCTCACAGATACGCAGTATTTT.

J is TRBJ2-5 and V is TRBV7-6; 7 bases agree with TRBD2. The V and J ends lost 5 bases and 7 bases, in that order; junction bases with no gene match: 10. The CDR3 length is 14 residues. CDR1 and CDR2 from the germline V gene are SGHVS and FNYEAQ. The CDR3 DNA reads TGTGCCAGCAGCCGGACTAGTGCTCGTGGGACCCAGTACTTC. Translating it yields CASSRTSARGTQYF.

This clonotype came up many times. The chain joins TRBV7-2 to TRBJ2-7; D gene uncertain. Germline V gives CDR1 SGHTA, CDR2 FQGNSA. V gave up 6 bases and J gave up 0 bases, with 15 bases separating them. CDR3 length equals 15 residues. The CDR3 here is CASSFGPLISYEQYF. The DNA of the CDR3 is TGTGCCAGCAGTTTTGGGCCTCTAATCTCCTACGAGCAGTACTTC.

This clonotype was found many times. The chain has TRBV6-1 and TRBJ2-7, with 8 nucleotides matching TRBD1. The junction had 8 bases not matched to a gene; V was cut back by 6 bases and J by 7 bases. Germline CDR1 is MNHNS and CDR2 is SASEGT. The CDR3 has 13 amino acids. The chain's CDR3 is CASRRTGIEEQYF. Here the CDR3 DNA reads TGTGCCAGCAGGAGGACAGGGATCGAAGAGCAGTACTTC.